These T cell receptor beta chains were read from a single sample in a study of CD8 T cells in ankylosing spondylitis. TCRdb independently ran MiXCR on the 5' RACE reads; one entry per CDR3 protein. The data hold 250,000 to 400,000 distinct CDR3 sequences, with around a tenth observed a single time. Material: blood, either unsorted or a sorted T cell fraction (not recorded which). The receptors shown here come from a female donor with ankylosing spondylitis or in good health (not recorded which). Both conserved end residues are part of each CDR3. D genes are given only for firm matches. Only some rows state a clone size, as once, few, many or a class for expanded clones.

>TRBJ2-1|TRBV20-1|many|-
TGCAGTGCTAGAGAAACCACCGCGGATGAGCAGTTCTTC
CSARETTADEQFF
>TRBJ2-5|TRBV2|few|-
TGTGCCAGCAGTCAAGGGCCCCAACCTCAAGAGACCCAGTACTTC
CASSQGPQPQETQYF
>TRBJ2-5|TRBV7-2|many|-
TGTGCCAGCAGCTCCTCACAGGGAGCAAAGACCCAGTACTTC
CASSSSQGAKTQYF
>TRBJ2-4|TRBV20-1|many|TRBD1
TGCAGTGCTAGTGACAGGGCGAATCTAGCCAAAAACATTCAGTACTTC
CSASDRANLAKNIQYF
>TRBJ2-1|TRBV11-3|many|TRBD1
TGTGCCAGCAGCTTAGCGGGACAGGGGTACAATGAGCAGTTCTTC
CASSLAGQGYNEQFF
>TRBJ1-2|TRBV12-3/TRBV12-4|many|-
TGTGCCAGCAGCGAGGGGGGGGGTAGCGGCTACACCTTC
CASSEGGGSGYTF
>TRBJ1-1|TRBV20-1|many|TRBD1
TGCAGTGCTAGAGATCCAGGGGGCGGGACTGAAGCTTTCTTT
CSARDPGGGTEAFF
>TRBJ1-2|TRBV5-1|many|-
TGCGCCAGCAGCTTGGGACTGGCCTATGGCTACACCTTC
CASSLGLAYGYTF
>TRBJ2-1|TRBV4-3|many|-
TGCGCCAGCAGCCAATACGAGGGTACTGAGCAGTTCTTC
CASSQYEGTEQFF
>TRBJ2-3|TRBV20-1|-|TRBD2
TGCAGTGCTCTACGGGGGGGAGATACGCAGTATTTT
CSALRGGDTQYF
>TRBJ2-1|TRBV6-1|many|-
TGTGCCAGCAGTGAAGCGCTTCCAGGGTACAATGAGCAGTTCTTC
CASSEALPGYNEQFF
>TRBJ2-5|TRBV5-6|-|-
TGTGCCAGCAGCGCCCACCTCCAGGGGATTGCAGAGACCCAGTACTTC
CASSAHLQGIAETQYF
>TRBJ2-1|TRBV7-6|many|TRBD1
TGTGCCAGCAGCTTAGAGACAGGGCCCACCTACAATGAGCAGTTCTTC
CASSLETGPTYNEQFF
>TRBJ1-5|TRBV20-1|few|-
TGCAGTGCTAGTGTCGGGGGGCTGTTCCTCAATCAGCCCCAGCATTTT
CSASVGGLFLNQPQHF
>TRBJ2-4|TRBV11-2|-|-
TGTGCCAGCAGCTTAGGGTCTCCCGGGACACTGGGCATACTAGCCAAAAACATTCAGTACTTC
CASSLGSPGTLGILAKNIQYF
>TRBJ2-2|TRBV10-3|many|TRBD1
TGTGCCATCAGTGAGTCGGCAGGGGGCAACACCGGGGAGCTGTTTTTT
CAISESAGGNTGELFF